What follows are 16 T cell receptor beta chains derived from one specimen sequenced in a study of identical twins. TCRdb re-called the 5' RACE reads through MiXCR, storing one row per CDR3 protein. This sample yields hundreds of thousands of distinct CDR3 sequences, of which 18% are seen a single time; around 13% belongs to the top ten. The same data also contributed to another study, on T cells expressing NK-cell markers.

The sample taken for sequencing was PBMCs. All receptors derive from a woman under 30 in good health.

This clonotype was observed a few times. The CDR3 DNA sequence: TGCAGTGCTAGAGATCGGCGGACTAGCGGTTACAATGAGCAGTTCTTC. Protein sequence: CSARDRRTSGYNEQFF. The V gene is TRBV20-1, the J gene TRBJ2-1; TRBD2 aligns across 10 bases. CDR1 and CDR2 (germline): DFQATT, SNEGSKA (reference sequence). V lost 0 bases and J lost 4; bases outside the gene matches: 6. The CDR3 loop spans 16 amino acids.

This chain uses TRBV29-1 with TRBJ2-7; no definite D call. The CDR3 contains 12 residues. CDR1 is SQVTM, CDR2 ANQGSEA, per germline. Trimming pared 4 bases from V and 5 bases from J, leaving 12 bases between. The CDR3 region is CSVAGFSDEQYF. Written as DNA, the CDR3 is TGCAGCGTTGCCGGGTTCAGCGACGAGCAGTACTTC.

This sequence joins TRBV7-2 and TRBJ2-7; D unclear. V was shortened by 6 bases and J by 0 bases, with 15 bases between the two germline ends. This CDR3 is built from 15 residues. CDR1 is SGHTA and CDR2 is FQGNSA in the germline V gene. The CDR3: CASSQTAVSSYEQYF. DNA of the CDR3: TGTGCCAGCAGTCAAACGGCGGTTAGCTCCTACGAGCAGTACTTC.

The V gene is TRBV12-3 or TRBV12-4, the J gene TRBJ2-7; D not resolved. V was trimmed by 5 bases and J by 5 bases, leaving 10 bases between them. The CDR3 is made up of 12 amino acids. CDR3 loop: CASSPGWHEQYF. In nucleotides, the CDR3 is TGTGCCAGCAGTCCTGGATGGCACGAGCAGTACTTC.

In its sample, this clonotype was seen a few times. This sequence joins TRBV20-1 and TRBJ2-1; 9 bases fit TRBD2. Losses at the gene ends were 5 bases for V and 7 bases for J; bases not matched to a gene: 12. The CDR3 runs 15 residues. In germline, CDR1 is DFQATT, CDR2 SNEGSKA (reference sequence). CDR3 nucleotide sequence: TGCAGTGCTCCGACCCTCCGAGCGGGGGGAAATGAGCAGTTCTTC. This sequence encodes CSAPTLRAGGNEQFF.

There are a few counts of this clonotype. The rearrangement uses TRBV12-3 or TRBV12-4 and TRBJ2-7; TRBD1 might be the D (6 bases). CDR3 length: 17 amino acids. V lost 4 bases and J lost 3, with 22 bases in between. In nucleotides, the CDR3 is TGTGCCAGCAGTTCCCGGGCGAGGGGGACCGATCACTACGAGCAGTACTTC. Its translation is CASSSRARGTDHYEQYF.

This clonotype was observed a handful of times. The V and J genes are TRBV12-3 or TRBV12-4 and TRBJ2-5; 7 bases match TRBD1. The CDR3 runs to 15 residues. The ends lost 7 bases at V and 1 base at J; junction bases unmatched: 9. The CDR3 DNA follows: TGTGCCAGCACCTTATGGGGGACAGTCCAAGAGACCCAGTACTTC. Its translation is CASTLWGTVQETQYF.

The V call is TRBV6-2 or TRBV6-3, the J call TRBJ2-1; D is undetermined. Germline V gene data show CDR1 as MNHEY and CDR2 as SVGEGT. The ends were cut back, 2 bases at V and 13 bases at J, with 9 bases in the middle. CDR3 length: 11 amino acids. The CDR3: CASSYTGDQFF. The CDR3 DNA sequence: TGTGCCAGCAGTTACACGGGCGATCAGTTCTTC.

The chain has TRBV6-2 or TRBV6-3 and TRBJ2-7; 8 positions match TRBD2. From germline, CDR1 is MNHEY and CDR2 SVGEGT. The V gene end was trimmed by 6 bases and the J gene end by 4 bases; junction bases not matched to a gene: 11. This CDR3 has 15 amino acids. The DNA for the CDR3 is TGTGCCAGCAGAACCCCCGGGACTAGTCTTTACGAGCAGTACTTC. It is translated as CASRTPGTSLYEQYF.

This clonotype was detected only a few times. CDR3 sequence reads: CASSGRLAGGPGELFF. For the CDR3, the DNA is TGCGCCAGCAGCGGACGACTAGCGGGAGGGCCCGGGGAGCTGTTTTTT. The rearrangement uses TRBV5-1 and TRBJ2-2; 14 nucleotides agree with TRBD2. CDR3 length equals 16 residues. J gave up 6 bases and V 4 bases, and 5 bases lay outside the gene matches. Germline V CDR1 and CDR2: SGHRS, YFSETQ.

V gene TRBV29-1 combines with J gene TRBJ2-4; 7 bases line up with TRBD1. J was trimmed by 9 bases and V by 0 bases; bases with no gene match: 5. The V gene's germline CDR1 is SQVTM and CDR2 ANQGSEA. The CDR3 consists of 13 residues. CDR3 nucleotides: TGCAGCGTTGAAGATCAGGGGGTCCCCATTCAGTACTTC. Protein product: CSVEDQGVPIQYF. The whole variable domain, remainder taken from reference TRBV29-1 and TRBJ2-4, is SAVISQKPSRDICQRGTSLTIQCQVDSQVTMMFWYRQQPGQSLTLIATANQGSEATYESGFVIDKFPISRPNLTFSTLTVSNMSPEDSSIYLCSVEDQGVPIQYFGAGTRLSVL.

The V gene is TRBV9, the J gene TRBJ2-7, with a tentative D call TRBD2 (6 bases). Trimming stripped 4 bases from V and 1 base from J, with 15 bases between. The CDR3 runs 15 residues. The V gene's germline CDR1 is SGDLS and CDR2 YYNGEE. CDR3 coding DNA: TGTGCCAGCAGCCGGGGCAGGGAGGTTTCCTACGAGCAGTACTTC. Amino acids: CASSRGREVSYEQYF. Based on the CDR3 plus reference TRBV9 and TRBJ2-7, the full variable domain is DSGVTQTPKHLITATGQRVTLRCSPRSGDLSVYWYQQSLDQGLQFLIQYYNGEERAKGNILERFSAQQFPDLHSELNLSSLELGDSALYFCASSRGREVSYEQYFGPGTRLTVT.

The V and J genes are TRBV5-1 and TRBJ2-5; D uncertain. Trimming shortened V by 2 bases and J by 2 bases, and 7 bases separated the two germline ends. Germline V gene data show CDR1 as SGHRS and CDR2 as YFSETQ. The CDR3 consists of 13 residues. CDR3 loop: CASSFNTQETQYF. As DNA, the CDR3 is TGCGCCAGCAGCTTCAACACGCAAGAGACCCAGTACTTC.

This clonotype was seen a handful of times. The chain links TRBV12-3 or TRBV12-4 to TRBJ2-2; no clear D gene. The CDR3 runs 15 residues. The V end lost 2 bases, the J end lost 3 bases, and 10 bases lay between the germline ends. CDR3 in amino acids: CASSLRASHTGELFF. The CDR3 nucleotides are TGTGCCAGCAGTTTAAGGGCCAGCCACACCGGGGAGCTGTTTTTT.

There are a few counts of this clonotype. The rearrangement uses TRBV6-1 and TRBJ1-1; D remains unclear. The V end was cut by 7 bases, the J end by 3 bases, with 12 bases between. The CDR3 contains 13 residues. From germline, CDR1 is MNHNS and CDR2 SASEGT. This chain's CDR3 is CASMVVHYTEAFF. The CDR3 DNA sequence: TGTGCCAGCATGGTTGTACACTACACTGAAGCTTTCTTT.

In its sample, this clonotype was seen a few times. The CDR3 bases are TGTGCCAGCACCAGGGACGGTATCTATGGCTACACCTTC. Encoded protein: CASTRDGIYGYTF. The chain is built from TRBV7-2 and TRBJ1-2; D might be TRBD1 (5 bases). The germline V gene has CDR1 SGHTA and CDR2 FQGNSA. CDR3 size: 13 residues. Trimming stripped 7 bases from V and 4 bases from J, with 13 bases between. Together with reference TRBV7-2 and TRBJ1-2, the CDR3 gives the full variable domain: GAGVSQSPSNKVTEKGKDVELRCDPISGHTALYWYRQSLGQGLEFLIYFQGNSAPDKSGLPSDRFSAERTGGSVSTLTIQRTQQEDSAVYLCASTRDGIYGYTFGSGTRLTVV.